Sequencing of this TCR beta chain was carried out in a study of blood T cell repertoires in COVID-19. Seattle enrolled patients during active infection and tracked them longitudinally. Assay used: immunoSEQ multiplex PCR; TCRdb lists only in-frame clones, some missing. Of 300,000 to 450,000 clones listed, roughly nine tenths are singletons. Losses at the gene ends were 7 bases for V and 6 bases for J; bases not matched to a gene: 13. This CDR3 region has 14 residues. Germline V gives CDR1 SGHRS, CDR2 YFSETQ. This receptor was obtained from a woman between 55 and 75 years old with COVID-19, enrolled during active disease. Sequenced sample: peripheral blood. The chain links TRBV5-1 to TRBJ2-7; 7 bases match TRBD1. The CDR3 here is CASRRQGWGSEQYF. The DNA for the CDR3 is TGCGCCAGCCGCCGACAGGGCTGGGGTTCCGAGCAGTACTTC.